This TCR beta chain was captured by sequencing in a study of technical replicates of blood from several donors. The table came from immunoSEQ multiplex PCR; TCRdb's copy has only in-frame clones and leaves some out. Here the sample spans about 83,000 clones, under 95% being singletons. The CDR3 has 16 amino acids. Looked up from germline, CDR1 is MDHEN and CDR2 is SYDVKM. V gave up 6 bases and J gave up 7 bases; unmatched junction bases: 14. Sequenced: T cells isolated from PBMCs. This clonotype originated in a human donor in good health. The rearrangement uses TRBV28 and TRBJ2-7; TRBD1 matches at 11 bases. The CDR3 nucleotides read TGTGCCAGCAGCCGGGGACAGGGGGTCAAACTAGGAGAGCAGTACTTC. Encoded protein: CASSRGQGVKLGEQYF.